These T cell receptor beta chains were read from a single sample in a study of blood T cell repertoires in COVID-19. Profiling relied on immunoSEQ multiplex PCR, and the TCRdb table lists in-frame clones only, not all of them. The sample consists of 10,000 to 15,000 clones, 71% of them appearing once. Input material: peripheral blood. Source of these receptors: a man in his sixties with COVID-19, enrolled during active disease. CDR3s include the opening cysteine and the closing phenylalanine or tryptophan. The D gene is left open where the match is weak.

D gene | J gene | V gene | CDR3 protein | CDR3 DNA
TRBD1 | TRBJ2-2 | TRBV29-1 | CSVRSRDSNTGELFF | TGCAGCGTTCGGAGCCGGGACAGCAACACCGGGGAGCTGTTTTTT
. | TRBJ1-2 | TRBV4-2 | CASSLLSSIYGYTF | TGTGCCAGCAGCCTCCTCTCCTCTATCTATGGCTACACCTTC
TRBD2 | TRBJ2-3 | TRBV5-6 | CASSWGGRSTDTQYF | TGTGCCAGCAGCTGGGGCGGGAGGAGCACAGATACGCAGTATTTT
TRBD1 | TRBJ1-2 | TRBV28 | CASSLYTTGGFGYTF | TGTGCCAGCAGTTTATACACGACAGGGGGCTTTGGCTACACCTTC
. | TRBJ1-6 | TRBV21-1 | CASSKVVGTGSSPLHF | .
TRBD1 | TRBJ1-1 | TRBV5-1 | CASSQQGVDTEAFF | TGCGCCAGCAGCCAACAGGGGGTGGACACTGAAGCTTTCTTT
TRBD1 | TRBJ1-5 | TRBV2 | CASAPGGGQPQHF | TGTGCCTCCGCACCAGGGGGCGGTCAGCCCCAGCATTTT
TRBD1 | TRBJ1-2 | TRBV28 | CASSPGQANYGYTF | TGTGCCAGCAGTCCTGGACAGGCTAACTATGGCTACACCTTC
TRBD2 | TRBJ2-1 | TRBV7-3 | CASSLGSGGTSGRSSYNEQFF | TGTGCCAGCAGCTTAGGGTCAGGCGGGACTAGCGGGAGGAGCTCCTACAATGAGCAGTTCTTC
TRBD1 | TRBJ2-5 | TRBV10-3 | CAIRADRVPETQYF | TGTGCCATCAGAGCAGACAGGGTCCCAGAGACCCAGTACTTC